This T cell receptor beta chain was recovered during a study of CD8+CD57+ T cells in acquired aplastic anemia. The sequenced patients had an expansion of CD8+CD57+ cells seen by flow cytometry. There were no patients without severe acquired aplastic anemia. CDR3 length: 14 residues. The V end was cut by 2 bases, the J end by 14 bases, with 17 bases between. CDR1 is SGHRS and CDR2 is YFSETQ in the germline V gene. Genomic DNA was employed as the template in profiling TCR beta VDJ and CDR3. TCRdb used MiXCR to reprocess the reads, holding one entry per CDR3 protein. Seen here are under 250,000 distinct CDR3 sequences, approximately 50% observed once, and the top ten hold 7.8%.

This sequence joins TRBV5-1 and TRBJ1-6; no firm D call. The clonotype comes from a human donor with aplastic anemia. The material sequenced was sorted CD4+, CD8+, or CD8+CD57+ T cells (not recorded which) from PBMCs. The CDR3 loop reads CASSLIQEQSALHF. The CDR3 DNA sequence: TGCGCCAGCAGCTTAATCCAGGAGCAATCAGCCCTCCACTTT. The full variable domain, in which reference TRBV5-1 and TRBJ1-6 provide the parts outside the CDR3, is KAGVTQTPRYLIKTRGQQVTLSCSPISGHRSVSWYQQTPGQGLQFLFEYFSETQRNKGNFPGRFSGRQFSNSRSEMNVSTLELGDSALYLCASSLIQEQSALHFGNGTRLTVT.